This TCR beta chain emerged from a study of CD8 T cells in Susac syndrome (dated by TCRdb to the late 2010s). Some background on the complete study: Whether CD8+ T cell activation and differentiation in Susac syndrome was antigen driven was tested using repertoire sequencing. CD8+ T cell repertoire clonality was compared between 12 healthy donors, some 14 Susac syndrome patients and 15 multiple sclerosis patients.

RNA was extracted with the RNeasy kit and 0.5 to 1 ug was reverse transcribed using random hexamers. TCR beta CDR3 regions were amplified with the immunoSEQ multiplex PCR assay covering 54 Vbeta and 13 Jbeta segments. To correct PCR amplification bias, a synthetic template baseline was used for both primer optimization and computational correction. The original methods were these. Reads were assigned to V, D and J genes according to IMGT and analyzed in immunoSEQ Analyzer, with only productive sequences retained. Clonality was computed as one minus Shannon entropy normalized by log2 of the number of productive unique sequences. Public and private clones were assessed among the 100 most prevalent clones of each patient and control. A clone was defined as Susac-specific if it was absent from the healthy and MS cohorts, from more than 850 published viral clones and from other ImmuneACCESS disease sequences. TCRdb itself trimmed the public reads at Q25 with fastp, ran MiXCR and retained productive beta chains. Each CDR3 protein gets just one entry, which takes the most common genes and DNA from the rows behind it. TCRdb's processing, not the authors' own work, is the source of the V and J calls. The sample table records 400,000 or so distinct CDR3 sequences; approximately 85% of these occur just once. The top ten constitute approximately 0.12% of the sample.

High-throughput TCR beta sequencing profiled peripheral blood CD8+ and CD4+ T cells from healthy donors, Susac syndrome patients and multiple sclerosis patients. The multiple sclerosis controls were treatment-naive patients whose relapsing-remitting disease, either stable or active, fulfilled the revised McDonald criteria. Bulk CD8+ and CD4+ T cells were purified magnetically by negative isolation, whereas CD8+ TEMRA cells were enriched by FACS. Blood was collected in EDTA tubes and processed within 24 hours, with PBMCs isolated through density gradient centrifugation. PBMCs destined for TCR sequencing were cryopreserved in liquid nitrogen and later thawed in a 37 °C water bath. A purity of at least 90% was achieved for sorted or isolated CD4+, CD8+ and CD8+ TEMRA cells. V gives up 0 bases and J gives up 1 base, and the segment between their germline ends measures 10 bases. CDR1 SGHRS and CDR2 YFSETQ are derived from the germline V gene. The CDR3 measures 15 amino acids from cysteine to phenylalanine. Of all the DNA, just the CDR3 is kept, 45 bases in frame from base 1.

Overall study outcomes, separate from this receptor: The number of individuals in the TCR sequencing and HLA analysis was acknowledged as relatively small.

Concerning this clonotype itself: This receptor's antigen is unknown. Base qualities are missing; no much larger clone stands one base away.

Sequencing was performed on CD8+ T cells from PBMCs. The sequence was collected from a human donor with multiple sclerosis. The chain joins TRBV5-1 to TRBJ1-1; the D gene cannot be named for sure. The sequenced DNA is TGCGCCAGCAGCTTGGACCCTATCCCGAACACTGAAGCTTTCTTT. It encodes CASSLDPIPNTEAFF.